What follows describes a single T cell receptor (beta chain). These data belong to a study of siplizumab effects on memory and regulatory T cells. There are 15 residues in the CDR3. V was trimmed by 1 base and J by 1 base, leaving 11 bases between them. Per the germline V gene, CDR1 is MNHEY and CDR2 is SVGAGI. Libraries were prepared by immunoSEQ multiplex PCR; TCRdb keeps only in-frame clonotypes and omits some of them. The table includes roughly 97,000 clones, 93% detected once. The sample taken for sequencing was Tregs sorted from blood. V is TRBV6-5 and J is TRBJ2-7; the D is unclear. The sequence was obtained from a human donor in good health. As DNA, the CDR3 is TGTGCCAGCAGTTACTTTCTAGGACCTTCCTACGAGCAGTACTTC. This codes for CASSYFLGPSYEQYF.